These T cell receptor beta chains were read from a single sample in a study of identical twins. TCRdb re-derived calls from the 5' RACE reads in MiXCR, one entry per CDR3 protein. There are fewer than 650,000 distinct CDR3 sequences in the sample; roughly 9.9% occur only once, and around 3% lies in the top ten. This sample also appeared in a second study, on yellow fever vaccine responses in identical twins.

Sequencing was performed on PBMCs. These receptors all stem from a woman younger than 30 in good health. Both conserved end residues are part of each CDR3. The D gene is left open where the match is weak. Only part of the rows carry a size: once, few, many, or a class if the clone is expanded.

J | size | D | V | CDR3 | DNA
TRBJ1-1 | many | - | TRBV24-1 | CATIGGPNTEAFF | TGTGCCACCATCGGGGGCCCGAACACTGAAGCTTTCTTT
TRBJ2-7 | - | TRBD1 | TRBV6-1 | CASSLTGTGASYEQYF | TGTGCCAGCAGTCTCACCGGGACAGGGGCGTCCTACGAGCAGTACTTC
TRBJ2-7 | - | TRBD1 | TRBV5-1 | CASSQQGSSYEQYF | TGCGCCAGCAGCCAACAGGGGAGCTCCTACGAGCAGTACTTC
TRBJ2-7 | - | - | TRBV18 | CASSQAGVPYEQYF | TGTGCCAGCTCACAGGCAGGGGTTCCCTACGAGCAGTACTTC
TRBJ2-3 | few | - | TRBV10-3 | CAISAVGGDTDTQYF | TGTGCCATCAGTGCCGTAGGGGGTGACACAGATACGCAGTATTTT
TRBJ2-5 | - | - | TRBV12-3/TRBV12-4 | CASSLGMGARETQYF | TGTGCCAGCAGTTTGGGGATGGGGGCCAGGGAGACCCAGTACTTC
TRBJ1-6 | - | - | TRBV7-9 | CASSPRGGTAVTPLHF | TGTGCCAGCAGCCCTAGGGGGGGAACGGCCGTGACACCCCTCCACTTT
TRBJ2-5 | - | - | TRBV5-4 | CASSLSLRDGEETQYF | TGTGCCAGCAGCTTATCCCTCCGGGACGGGGAAGAGACCCAGTACTTC
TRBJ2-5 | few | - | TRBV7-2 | CASTLMAGEETQYF | TGTGCCAGCACTCTTATGGCCGGGGAAGAGACCCAGTACTTC
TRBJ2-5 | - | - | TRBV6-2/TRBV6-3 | CASSYLLETQYF | TGTGCCAGCAGTTACCTTCTGGAGACCCAGTACTTC
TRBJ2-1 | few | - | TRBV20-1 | CSAGSKFDEQFF | TGCAGTGCCGGTAGTAAGTTTGATGAGCAGTTCTTC
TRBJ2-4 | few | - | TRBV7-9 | CASSLVPTWAKNIQYF | TGTGCCAGCAGCTTAGTCCCTACATGGGCCAAAAACATTCAGTACTTC
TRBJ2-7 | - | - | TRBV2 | CASTRRGSYEQYF | TGTGCCAGCACCAGAAGGGGCTCCTACGAGCAGTACTTC
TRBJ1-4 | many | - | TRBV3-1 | CASSPLAGKLFF | TGTGCCAGCAGCCCCCTGGCGGGAAAACTGTTTTTT
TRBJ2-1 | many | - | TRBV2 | CASSDQGSRNEQFF | TGTGCCAGCAGTGATCAGGGTAGTAGGAATGAGCAGTTCTTC
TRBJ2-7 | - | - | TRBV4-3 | CASSQDVSRSYEQYF | TGCGCCAGCAGCCAAGATGTCAGTAGGTCCTACGAGCAGTACTTC
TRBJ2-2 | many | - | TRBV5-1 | CASGPGRTNTGELFF | TGCGCCAGCGGTCCGGGACGCACGAACACCGGGGAGCTGTTTTTT
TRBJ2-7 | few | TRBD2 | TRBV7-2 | CASSLSGGPFEQYF | TGTGCCAGCAGCTTGAGCGGGGGCCCTTTTGAGCAGTACTTC
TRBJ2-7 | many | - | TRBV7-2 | CASSLAGYSYEQYF | TGTGCCAGCAGCTTAGCGGGCTACTCCTACGAGCAGTACTTC
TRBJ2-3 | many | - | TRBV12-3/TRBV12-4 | CASSFTDTQYF | TGTGCCAGCAGCTTCACAGATACGCAGTATTTT
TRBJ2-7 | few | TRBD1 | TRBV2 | CASSTGVSYEQYF | TGTGCCAGCAGCACAGGGGTGTCCTACGAGCAGTACTTC
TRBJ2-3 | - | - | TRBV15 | CATSRAGTKDTQYF | TGTGCCACCAGCAGAGCCGGGACCAAGGATACGCAGTATTTT
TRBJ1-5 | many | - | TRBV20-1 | CSARDVAFGNQPQHF | TGCAGTGCTAGGGATGTGGCGTTTGGCAATCAGCCCCAGCATTTT
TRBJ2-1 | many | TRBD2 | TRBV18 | CASSYGTSGTYNEQFF | TGTGCCAGCTCATATGGGACTAGCGGAACCTACAATGAGCAGTTCTTC
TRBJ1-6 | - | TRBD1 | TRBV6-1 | CASSGQTGDNSPLHF | TGTGCCAGCAGTGGACAGACAGGGGACAATTCACCCCTCCACTTT
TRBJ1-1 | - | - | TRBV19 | CASSIGMNTEAFF | TGTGCCAGTAGTATAGGAATGAACACTGAAGCTTTCTTT
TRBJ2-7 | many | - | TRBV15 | CATSRESGDPYEQYF | TGTGCCACCAGCAGAGAGTCAGGGGACCCCTACGAGCAGTACTTC
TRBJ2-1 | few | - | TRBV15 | CATSRDPGVVSYNEQFF | TGTGCCACCAGCAGAGATCCCGGAGTGGTCTCCTACAATGAGCAGTTCTTC
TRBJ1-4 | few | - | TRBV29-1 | CSVIHPGHENEKLFF | TGCAGCGTCATCCATCCAGGACACGAAAATGAAAAACTGTTTTTT
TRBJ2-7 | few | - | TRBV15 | CATSKSELTYPYEQYF | TGTGCCACCAGCAAGTCAGAGCTGACCTACCCCTACGAGCAGTACTTC
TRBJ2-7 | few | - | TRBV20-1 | CSATLGSSYEQYF | TGCAGTGCCACTCTGGGCAGCTCCTACGAGCAGTACTTC
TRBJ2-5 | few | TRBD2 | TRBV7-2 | CASSPRGIEETQYF | TGTGCCAGCAGCCCGCGGGGGATCGAAGAGACCCAGTACTTC
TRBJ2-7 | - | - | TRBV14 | CASSPLLTSYEQYF | TGTGCCAGCAGCCCGCTACTAACCTCCTACGAGCAGTACTTC
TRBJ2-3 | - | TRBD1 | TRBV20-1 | CSARAGTGGAQNTQYF | TGCAGTGCTAGAGCCGGGACAGGGGGGGCACAGAATACGCAGTATTTT
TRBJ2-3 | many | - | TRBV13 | CASSFLAGTSTDTQYF | TGTGCCAGCAGCTTCCTTGCGGGGACGTCCACAGATACGCAGTATTTT
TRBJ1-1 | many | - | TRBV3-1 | CASSPMAGVTEAFF | TGTGCCAGCAGCCCAATGGCTGGGGTTACTGAAGCTTTCTTT
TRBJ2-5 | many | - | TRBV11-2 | CASSLGGVTQYF | TGTGCCAGCAGCTTAGGAGGGGTGACCCAGTACTTC
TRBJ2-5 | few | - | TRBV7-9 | CASSTRQEIQETQYF | TGTGCCAGCAGCACACGACAGGAAATCCAAGAGACCCAGTACTTC
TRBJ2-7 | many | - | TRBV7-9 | CASSLDRDEQYF | TGTGCCAGCAGCTTAGACAGGGACGAGCAGTACTTC
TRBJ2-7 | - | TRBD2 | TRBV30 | CAWNREGVFFSYEQYF | TGTGCCTGGAACCGGGAGGGGGTATTCTTCTCCTACGAGCAGTACTTC
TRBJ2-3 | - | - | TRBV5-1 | CASSRSVVGPDTQYF | TGCGCCAGCAGCCGGAGCGTCGTAGGGCCGGATACGCAGTATTTT
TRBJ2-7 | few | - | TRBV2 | CASSTLLEQYF | TGTGCCAGCAGTACCCTCCTCGAGCAGTACTTC
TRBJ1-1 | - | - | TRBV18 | CASSPEAVNTEAFF | TGTGCCAGCTCACCGGAAGCGGTGAACACTGAAGCTTTCTTT
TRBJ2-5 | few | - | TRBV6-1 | CASSKGVWETQYF | TGTGCCAGCAGTAAGGGGGTTTGGGAGACCCAGTACTTC
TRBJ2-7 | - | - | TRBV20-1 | CSARDLLAGSTLYEQYF | TGCAGTGCTAGAGATCTACTCGCGGGATCCACCCTCTACGAGCAGTACTTC
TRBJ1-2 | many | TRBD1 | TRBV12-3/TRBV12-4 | CASRERGTGGAYGYTF | TGTGCCAGCAGGGAAAGAGGGACAGGGGGCGCCTATGGCTACACCTTC
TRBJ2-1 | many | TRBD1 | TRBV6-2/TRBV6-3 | CASSYAGQGTNEQFF | TGTGCCAGCAGTTACGCGGGACAGGGGACCAATGAGCAGTTCTTC
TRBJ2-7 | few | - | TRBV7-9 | CASSRRDSIYEQYF | TGTGCCAGCAGCCGTAGGGATTCCATCTACGAGCAGTACTTC
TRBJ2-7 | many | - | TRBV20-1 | CSARSYTDYSYEQYF | TGCAGTGCTAGATCCTACACGGATTACTCCTACGAGCAGTACTTC
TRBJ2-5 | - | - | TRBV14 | CASSQGVRESQETQYF | TGTGCCAGCAGCCAAGGGGTACGGGAGTCACAAGAGACCCAGTACTTC